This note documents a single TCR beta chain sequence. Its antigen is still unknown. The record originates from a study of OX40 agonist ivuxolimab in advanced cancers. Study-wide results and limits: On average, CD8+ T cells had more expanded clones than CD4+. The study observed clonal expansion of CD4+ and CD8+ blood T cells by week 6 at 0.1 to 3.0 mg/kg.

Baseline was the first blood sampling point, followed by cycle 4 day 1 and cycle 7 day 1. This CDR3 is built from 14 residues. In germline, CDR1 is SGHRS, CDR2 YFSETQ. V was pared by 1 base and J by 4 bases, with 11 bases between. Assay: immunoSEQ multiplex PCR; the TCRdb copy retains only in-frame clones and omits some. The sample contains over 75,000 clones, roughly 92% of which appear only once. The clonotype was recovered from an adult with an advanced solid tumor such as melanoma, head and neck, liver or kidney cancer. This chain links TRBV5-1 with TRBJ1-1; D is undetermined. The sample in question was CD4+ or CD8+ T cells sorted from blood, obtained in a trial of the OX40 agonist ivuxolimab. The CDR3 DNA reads TGCGCCAGCAGCTTGCGTCCGGGTGGCACTGAAGCTTTCTTT. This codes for CASSLRPGGTEAFF.